This T cell receptor beta chain was captured in a study of graft-versus-host responses after intestinal transplantation. Turning to the study itself: Recipients uniformly received anti-thymocyte globulin induction, followed by tacrolimus and steroids for roughly 3 years.

Responders (roughly 200,000, CFSE-labeled) met roughly 200,000 stimulators that were irradiated and violet-dye-labeled. Assay: immunoSEQ multiplex PCR; the TCRdb copy retains only in-frame clones and omits some. This sample has 20,000 to 25,000 clones; roughly 44% occur once, and the top ten carry over 1.1%. The table lists this clone with a few counts. V trimming: 6 bases; J trimming: 7 bases; junction bases outside the gene matches: 3. Germline values: CDR1 WNHNN, CDR2 SYGVQD (reference sequence). CDR3 length: 13 amino acids. Source: alloreactive CD8+ T cells from a mixed lymphocyte reaction culture, taken before transplantation. The subset denotes: CFSE-low proliferating T cells sorted from roughly 6-day pre-transplant mixed lymphocyte reaction (GvH or HvG direction). The chain is built from TRBV10-1 and TRBJ1-6; 7 bases align to TRBD1. This receptor was obtained from a human patient who was an organ donor for intestinal transplantation. The CDR3, as DNA: TGCGCCAGCAGCGTGACAGGGAATTCACCCCTCCACTTT. This gives the protein CASSVTGNSPLHF.